This T cell receptor (beta chain) is drawn from a study of identical twins. This CDR3 has 13 residues. CDR1 and CDR2 from the germline V gene are GTSNPN and SVGIG (reference sequence). The germline V and J ends were trimmed by 3 bases and 7 bases, with 13 bases remaining between them. With template switching, a universal primer site was added, and the cDNA carried unique molecular identifiers. TCRdb fed the 5' RACE reads into MiXCR, producing one record per CDR3 protein. Of roughly 710,000 distinct CDR3 sequences in the sample, roughly 6% were seen once. The chain is built from TRBV30 and TRBJ1-3, with D possibly being TRBD1 (5 bases). The receptor was derived from a young man in good health. The specimen sequenced was naive T cells sorted from blood. CDR3 bases: TGTGCCTGGAGGCGAGACAGATATAACACCATATATTTT. It translates to CAWRRDRYNTIYF.